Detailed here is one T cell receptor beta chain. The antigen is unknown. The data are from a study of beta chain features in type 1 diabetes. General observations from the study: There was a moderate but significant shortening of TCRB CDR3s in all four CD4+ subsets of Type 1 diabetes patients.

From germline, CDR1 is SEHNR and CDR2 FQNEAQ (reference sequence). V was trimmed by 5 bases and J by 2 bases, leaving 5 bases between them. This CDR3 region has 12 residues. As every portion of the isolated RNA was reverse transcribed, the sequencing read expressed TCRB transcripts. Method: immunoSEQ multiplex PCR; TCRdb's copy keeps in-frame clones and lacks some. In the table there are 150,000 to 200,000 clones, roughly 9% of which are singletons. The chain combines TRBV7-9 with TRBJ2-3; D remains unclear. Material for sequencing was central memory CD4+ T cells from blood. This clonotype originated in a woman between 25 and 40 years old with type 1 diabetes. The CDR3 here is CASSVSTDTQYF. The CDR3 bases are TGTGCCAGCAGCGTATCCACAGATACGCAGTATTTT. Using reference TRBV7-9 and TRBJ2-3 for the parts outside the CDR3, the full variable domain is DTGVSQNPRHKITKRGQNVTFRCDPISEHNRLYWYRQTLGQGPEFLTYFQNEAQLEKSRLLSDRFSAERPKGSFSTLEIQRTEQGDSAMYLCASSVSTDTQYFGPGTRLTVL.